Listed below are T cell receptor beta chains from one sample, sequenced in a study of molecular identifiers for immune sequencing clone quantification. A single record per CDR3 protein comes from TCRdb applying MiXCR to the PCR reads. This sample yields roughly 100,000 distinct CDR3 sequences, of which around 37% are seen a single time; 9% to 10% belongs to the top ten. Sequences were obtained from naive CD8+ T cells from blood, with Jurkat cell RNA spiked in. These receptors all stem from a human donor in good health. Some libraries in this study had Jurkat cell RNA spiked in. The CDR3 runs from the conserved cysteine through the conserved F or W. D genes are given only for firm matches. Clone size, where shown, is once, few, many, or a class for clones that have expanded.

.,.,TRBV10-2,TRBJ2-4,TGCGCCAGCAGTGGCCGGGCGTTAGCCAAAAACATTCAGTACTTC,CASSGRALAKNIQYF
TRBD2,few,TRBV12-3/TRBV12-4,TRBJ2-3,TGTGCCAGCAGTCCTTCTAGCGGGGGCACAGATACGCAGTATTTT,CASSPSSGGTDTQYF
.,.,TRBV29-1,TRBJ1-2,TGCAGCGTCCGATACGAGGGGAGGTTTGGCTACACCTTC,CSVRYEGRFGYTF
TRBD2,.,TRBV12-3/TRBV12-4,TRBJ2-1,TGTGCCAGCAGTTTACTAGCGGGGGCCTTCAATGAGCAGTTCTTT,CASSLLAGAFNEQFF
.,once,TRBV20-1,TRBJ2-2,TGCAGTGCAACCGGCAAGCTTGGCGGGGAGCTGTATTTT,CSATGKLGGELYF
TRBD1,.,TRBV9,TRBJ2-2,TGTGCCAGCAGCGTCCGGGACAGGGTTTACGCCGGGGAGCTGTTTTTT,CASSVRDRVYAGELFF
TRBD2,.,TRBV6-1,TRBJ2-1,TGTGCCAGCAGTGACAGCGGGGGGGTTCCTGAGCAGTTCTTC,CASSDSGGVPEQFF
.,many,TRBV4-2,TRBJ2-7,TGTGCCAGCAGCCAAGTCGGGGTAGTTTGGCACGAGCAGTACTTC,CASSQVGVVWHEQYF
.,.,TRBV7-6,TRBJ2-7,TGTGCCAGCAGCTTCTTGTTGAACGAGCAGTACTTC,CASSFLLNEQYF
.,few,TRBV27,TRBJ2-2,TGTGCCAGCAGGCAGGATTTAGGGCTCACCGGGGAGCTGTTTTTT,CASRQDLGLTGELFF
.,few,TRBV12-3/TRBV12-4,TRBJ2-3,TGTGCCAGCAGTTTAGTAGCGAGACTCAGCACAGATACGCAGTATTTT,CASSLVARLSTDTQYF
.,.,TRBV7-9,TRBJ2-1,TGTGCCAGCAGCTCGCGTTTAAGGGGGGAGAGCTCCTACAATGAGCAGTTCTTC,CASSSRLRGESSYNEQFF
.,once,TRBV7-4,TRBJ2-1,TGTGCCAGCAGCTTAGTGCTAGCGATCTACAAAGAGCAGTTCTTC,CASSLVLAIYKEQFF
TRBD1,few,TRBV7-8,TRBJ2-6,TGTGCCAGCAGCCCCCGGGACAGGGGTTTTGGGGCCAACGTCCTGACTTTC,CASSPRDRGFGANVLTF
TRBD1,.,TRBV4-2,TRBJ2-7,TGTGCCAGCAGCCACCCGCCCGGAGGACAGGGTTCCCACGAGCAGTACTTC,CASSHPPGGQGSHEQYF
.,.,TRBV2,TRBJ2-3,TGTGCCGGCGGTGCAACAGGGATATCTCTCGCAGATACGCAGTATTTT,CAGGATGISLADTQYF
.,.,TRBV29-1,TRBJ2-2,TGCAGCGCCTGGCGACCCACCGGGGAGCTGCTTTTT,CSAWRPTGELLF
.,.,TRBV9,TRBJ2-5,TGTGCCAGCAGCCCACCCCTCCAAGAGACCCAGTACTTC,CASSPPLQETQYF
TRBD2,.,TRBV20-1,TRBJ2-7,TGCAGTGCTAGACTAGCGGTCTCCTACGAGCAGTACTTC,CSARLAVSYEQYF
TRBD1,.,TRBV4-1,TRBJ2-7,TGCGCCAGCAGCCCATGGACAGGGGGCCCCTACGAGCAGTACTTC,CASSPWTGGPYEQYF
TRBD1,few,TRBV28,TRBJ2-7,TGTGCCACCGAGACCGGGACAGTAATCGACGAGCAGTACTTC,CATETGTVIDEQYF
.,few,TRBV6-2/TRBV6-3,TRBJ1-2,TGTGCCAGCAGTGGCAGGGACGGCTACACCTTC,CASSGRDGYTF
.,.,TRBV5-1,TRBJ2-1,TGCGCCAGCAGCCTACTAGCCACCCGGGGATACAATGAGCAGTTCTTC,CASSLLATRGYNEQFF
TRBD1,few,TRBV5-6,TRBJ2-1,TGTGCCAGCAGCTCACCGGGACAGATGTGGTTCTTC,CASSSPGQMWFF
TRBD1,.,TRBV7-9,TRBJ1-1,TGTGCCAGCAATAAGGGGCTGGACAGGCTGGAAGCTTTCTTT,CASNKGLDRLEAFF
.,many,TRBV29-1,TRBJ2-3,TGCAGCGTGCGCCATCTTAGCACAGATACGCAGTATTTT,CSVRHLSTDTQYF
.,.,TRBV20-1,TRBJ2-3,TGCAGTGCCCAGACTTGCGAACACACAGATACGCAGTATTTT,CSAQTCEHTDTQYF
.,few,TRBV12-3/TRBV12-4,TRBJ2-7,TGTGCCAGCAGTTTAGACCACTCCTACGAGCAGTACTTC,CASSLDHSYEQYF
.,few,TRBV11-2,TRBJ1-1,TGTGCCAGCAGCTACCCCGGGAGGGCGCGGGCTTTCTTT,CASSYPGRARAFF
.,.,TRBV12-3/TRBV12-4,TRBJ2-3,TGTGCCAGCGGTTTAGCGCAGTCAGTCTTCACAGATACGCAGTATTTT,CASGLAQSVFTDTQYF
.,.,TRBV4-3,TRBJ2-7,TGCGCCAGCAGCCAAGATGACCGGGTTGGATACACCTACGAGCAGTACTTC,CASSQDDRVGYTYEQYF
.,few,TRBV20-1,TRBJ2-2,TGCAGTGCTAGGGACTTGGGGAACACCGGGGAGCTGTTTTTT,CSARDLGNTGELFF
.,.,TRBV2,TRBJ2-7,TGTGCCAGCAGTGAGTGGCAGGGTCCCTACGAGCAGTACTTC,CASSEWQGPYEQYF
.,.,TRBV6-2/TRBV6-3,TRBJ2-7,TGTGCCAGCAAGCCCTTACGTCGGGGGACAGTCACCTACGAGCAGTACTTC,CASKPLRRGTVTYEQYF
TRBD2,.,TRBV7-9,TRBJ2-2,TGTGCCAGCAGCGTCGGGACTAGCGGGAGGGAGAACACCGGGGAGCTGTTTTTT,CASSVGTSGRENTGELFF
TRBD1,once,TRBV15,TRBJ2-7,TGTGCCACCAGCAGAGCCGGGACAGCCCATGACGAGCAGTACTTC,CATSRAGTAHDEQYF
TRBD2,few,TRBV19,TRBJ2-7,TGTGCCAGTACCCCTAGGACTAGCGGCTACGAGCAGTACTTC,CASTPRTSGYEQYF
TRBD2,few,TRBV12-3/TRBV12-4,TRBJ2-7,TGTGCCAGCAGCAGTAGCGGGATCTACGAGCAGTACTTC,CASSSSGIYEQYF
TRBD1,.,TRBV27,TRBJ2-5,TGTGCCAGCAGTTTTGGGGACCGGGACAGCCAAGAGACCCAGTACTTC,CASSFGDRDSQETQYF
.,.,TRBV4-1,TRBJ2-1,TGCGCCAGCAGCCAAGATGTGGGGGGAGGCAATGAGCAGTTCTTC,CASSQDVGGGNEQFF
.,few,TRBV3-1,TRBJ2-7,TGTGCCAGCCAGGGGGCTAGCGGGACATACGAGCAGTACTTC,CASQGASGTYEQYF